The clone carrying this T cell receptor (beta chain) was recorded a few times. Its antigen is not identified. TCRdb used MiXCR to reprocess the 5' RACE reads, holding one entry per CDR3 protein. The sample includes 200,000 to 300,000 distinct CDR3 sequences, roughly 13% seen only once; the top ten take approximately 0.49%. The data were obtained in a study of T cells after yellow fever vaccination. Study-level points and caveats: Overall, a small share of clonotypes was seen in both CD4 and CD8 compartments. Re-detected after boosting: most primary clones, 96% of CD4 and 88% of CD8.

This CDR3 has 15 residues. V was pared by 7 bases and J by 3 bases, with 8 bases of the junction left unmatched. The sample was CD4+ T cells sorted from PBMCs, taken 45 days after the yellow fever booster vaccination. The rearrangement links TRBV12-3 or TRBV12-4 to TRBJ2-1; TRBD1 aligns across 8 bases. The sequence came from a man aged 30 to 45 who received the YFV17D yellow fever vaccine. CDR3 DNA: TGTGCCAGCAAATCAGACAGGGGAGGCTACAATGAGCAGTTCTTC. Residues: CASKSDRGGYNEQFF.